This T cell receptor (beta chain) was captured by sequencing in a study of T-cell memory formation after mild COVID-19. Study at large: Clustering of TCRs was largely donor specific.

V was shortened by 6 bases and J by 4 bases, with 28 bases between the two germline ends. Germline CDR1 and CDR2: SGHVS and FNYEAQ. This CDR3 comprises 19 residues. TCRdb reanalysed the 5' RACE reads using MiXCR and keeps one entry per CDR3 protein. Found here are some 120,000 distinct CDR3 sequences, roughly 6.2% of them singletons; the top ten hold around 2%. The TCR comes from an adult woman who had mild COVID-19 (a few samples of this study predate the infection). Cell type and time point are not known. The specimen sequenced was PBMCs or a T cell subset sorted from them (not recorded which). The chain carries TRBV7-6 and TRBJ1-3; no definite D call. The CDR3 loop reads CASRPAYNVWSSSGNTIYF. In DNA, the CDR3 is TGTGCCAGCAGACCCGCTTATAACGTATGGTCGTCTTCCGGAAACACCATATATTTT.